The 11 T cell receptor beta chains below were found in one sample sequenced in a study of cytomegalovirus exposure and HLA in healthy donors. PCR primers comprised 60 Vbeta and 13 Jbeta primers. Clones were read by immunoSEQ multiplex PCR, and TCRdb kept only the in-frame ones, dropping some. Counted here are 150,000 to 200,000 clones, roughly 80% occurring once; the ten biggest clones make up 6% to 9%. Sequencing was carried out using PBMCs. The receptors derive from a woman in her thirties in good health and CMV-seropositive.

This clone has a single count. This chain links TRBV7-2 with TRBJ1-1; D ambiguous. The germline V gene has CDR1 SGHTA and CDR2 FQGNSA. This CDR3 contains 16 residues. V lost 2 bases to trimming and J lost 4 bases, with 17 bases between them. CDR3 in amino acids: CASSLRPQTGVTEAFF. In DNA form, the CDR3 reads TGTGCCAGCAGCTTAAGGCCCCAGACCGGGGTCACTGAAGCTTTCTTT. Complete variable domain (other parts from reference TRBV7-2 and TRBJ1-1): GAGVSQSPSNKVTEKGKDVELRCDPISGHTALYWYRQSLGQGLEFLIYFQGNSAPDKSGLPSDRFSAERTGGSVSTLTIQRTQQEDSAVYLCASSLRPQTGVTEAFFGQGTRLTVV.

The V gene is TRBV11-2, the J gene TRBJ2-2; no reliable D call. The V end lost 1 base, the J end lost 3 bases, and 12 bases lay between the germline ends. The germline V gene encodes CDR1 SGHAT and CDR2 FQNNGV. The CDR3 runs 16 residues. The CDR3: CASSLGFASYTGELFF. The CDR3 DNA follows: TGTGCCAGCAGCTTAGGGTTCGCGTCTTACACCGGGGAGCTGTTTTTT. Using reference TRBV11-2 and TRBJ2-2 for the parts outside the CDR3, the full variable domain is EAGVAQSPRYKIIEKRQSVAFWCNPISGHATLYWYQQILGQGPKLLIQFQNNGVVDDSQLPKDRFSAERLKGVDSTLKIQPAKLEDSAVYLCASSLGFASYTGELFFGEGSRLTVL.

The rearrangement uses TRBV28 and TRBJ2-7, with a weak D call TRBD2 (6 bases). Germline assignment: CDR1 MDHEN and CDR2 SYDVKM. Trimming pared 4 bases from V and 7 bases from J, leaving 20 bases between. The CDR3 covers 15 residues. As DNA, the CDR3 is TGTGCCAGCAGTTCCGGGGGTAAGGCCTCATGGGAGCAGTACTTC. The encoded protein is CASSSGGKASWEQYF.

This chain connects TRBV7-2 to TRBJ1-2; perhaps TRBD1 as D (5 bases). The CDR3 runs to 16 residues. Germline loops: CDR1 SGHTA, CDR2 FQGNSA. V lost 2 bases and J lost 3, with 16 bases in between. The CDR3 spells CASSLFYPDNDYGYTF. CDR3 DNA: TGTGCCAGCAGCTTATTTTACCCGGACAACGACTATGGCTACACCTTC.

This clone was recorded a few times. The chain uses TRBV5-1 and TRBJ2-2, with 7 nucleotides matching TRBD1. The trim removed 0 bases at V and 5 bases at J, leaving 4 bases unmatched. The CDR3 is made up of 15 amino acids. In germline, CDR1 is SGHRS, CDR2 YFSETQ. The CDR3: CASSLVQGETGELFF. The DNA for the CDR3 is TGCGCCAGCAGCTTGGTGCAGGGGGAAACCGGGGAGCTGTTTTTT.

This rearrangement joins TRBV6-1 to TRBJ2-7; weak D call: TRBD1 (7 bases). The ends were cut back, 8 bases at V and 1 base at J, with 18 bases in the middle. The CDR3 is 15 amino acids. Germline values: CDR1 MNHNS, CDR2 SASEGT. The CDR3, as DNA: TGTGCCAGCCGAGGGGGGACAGCCCTATCCTACGAGCAGTACTTC. Translating gives CASRGGTALSYEQYF.

The chain recombines TRBV5-6 with TRBJ2-1, with 8 bases that match TRBD1. Germline lookup yields CDR1 SGHDT and CDR2 YYEEEE. V lost 2 bases to trimming and J lost 4 bases; unmatched junction nucleotides: 17. This CDR3 has 19 residues. The CDR3 nucleotides read TGTGCCAGCAGCTTCGAACTAAATTATGGGACAGGACCTTACAATGAGCAGTTCTTC. Translated, it gives CASSFELNYGTGPYNEQFF.

The chain uses TRBV5-1 and TRBJ2-5; D is uncertain. With the DNA end fitting TRBJ2-7 better, the J assignment may be wrong. The CDR3 spans 11 residues. The germline gives CDR1 SGHRS, CDR2 YFSETQ. In nucleotides, the CDR3 is TGCGCCAGCAGCTTGGGGGCCGAGCAGTACTTC. Protein product: CASSLGAEQYF.

The rearrangement links TRBV28 to TRBJ1-2, with TRBD1 as a possible D gene (6 bases). Germline lookup yields CDR1 MDHEN and CDR2 SYDVKM. Trimming removed 8 bases from V and 3 bases from J, with 16 bases in between. This CDR3 has 14 residues. This CDR3 reads CASRRAGADYGYTF. The CDR3 bases are TGTGCCAGCCGTAGGGCAGGGGCAGACTATGGCTACACCTTC.

This clone turned up a few times. The genes are TRBV19 and TRBJ2-1; the match to TRBD2 covers 8 bases. The CDR3 length is 14 residues. The germline V gene has CDR1 LNHDA and CDR2 SQIVND (reference sequence). V was pared by 4 bases and J by 11 bases, with 10 bases of the junction left unmatched. CDR3 in amino acids: CASSTGAAGEQQFF. Written as DNA, the CDR3 is TGTGCCAGTAGTACCGGAGCAGCGGGGGAGCAGCAGTTCTTC.

This chain uses TRBV19 with TRBJ2-7; TRBD1 matches at 7 bases. CDR1 and CDR2 (germline): LNHDA, SQIVND (reference sequence). The CDR3 covers 14 residues. With 3 bases clipped from V and 2 bases from J, the junction kept 4 bases outside the gene matches. CDR3 in DNA: TGTGCCAGTAGTATCGGGACAGCCCCCTACGAGCAGTACTTC. Protein: CASSIGTAPYEQYF. The variable domain in full, completed from reference TRBV19 and TRBJ2-7, reads DGGITQSPKYLFRKEGQNVTLSCEQNLNHDAMYWYRQDPGQGLRLIYYSQIVNDFQKGDIAEGYSVSREKKESFPLTVTSAQKNPTAFYLCASSIGTAPYEQYFGPGTRLTVT.